Sequencing of this T cell receptor beta chain was carried out in a study of cytomegalovirus exposure and HLA in healthy donors. Study-wide points: Associated with HLA alleles at 0.05 false discovery rate in a later analysis were around 15,000 TCR beta sequences. Donors belonging to an Asian-associated ancestry cluster reportedly showed fewer N-insertions in productive TCRs than the approximately 700-donor mean, according to what a later analysis found. Researchers counted about 150 TCR beta chains as cytomegalovirus-associated.

Primers for the PCR totalled 60 Vbeta and 13 Jbeta. The table came from immunoSEQ multiplex PCR; TCRdb's copy has only in-frame clones and leaves some out. The sample shows fewer than 200,000 clones, approximately 84% of them seen only once. Of note for this clone: Its specificity is not known.

The germline V gene has CDR1 KGHSH and CDR2 LQKENI. J gave up 4 bases and V 3 bases, and 11 bases lay outside the gene matches. This CDR3 comprises 17 residues. It was healthy bone marrow donors who served as donors. The sequenced material came from PBMCs. The receptor was isolated from a woman aged 45-65 years in good health and CMV-seropositive. The rearrangement joins TRBV18 to TRBJ1-3, with 8 bases identical to TRBD1. CDR3 sequence (DNA): TGTGCCAGCTCACCGGTTAAGCCAGGGGGCTCGGGAAACACCATATATTTT. This translates into CASSPVKPGGSGNTIYF.